This section outlines one TCR beta chain sequence together with its context. Its antigen is unidentified. This entry is derived from a study of T cell responses to AZD1222 COVID-19 vaccine. Generated by immunoSEQ multiplex PCR, the TCRdb table keeps only in-frame clones and is missing some. The sample lists around 150,000 clones; over 85% were seen once. Study conclusions and caveats: Within unmutated variant regions lay the reported targets of nearly half of spike-specific TCRs. The breadth and depth of Spike-specific TCRs increased once two AZD1222 doses had been given. Donor demographics were predominantly white British with a female majority; clonal diversity may be underestimated.

The V end lost 5 bases, the J end lost 8 bases, and 15 bases lay between the germline ends. The CDR3 length is 13 residues. The germline V gene has CDR1 SNHLY and CDR2 FYNNEI. Second-dose recipients at about 4 or about 12 weeks were treated as one pooled group. V and J are TRBV2 and TRBJ1-2; D perhaps matches TRBD1 (5 bases). The clonotype originates from an adult who received the AZD1222 COVID-19 vaccine. The sample here was peripheral blood, taken 28 days after the second AZD1222 dose. CDR3: CASSSDSWEGYTF. For the CDR3, the DNA is TGTGCCAGCAGTTCAGACAGTTGGGAAGGCTACACCTTC. Full variable domain (outside the CDR3, taken from reference TRBV2 and TRBJ1-2): EPEVTQTPSHQVTQMGQEVILRCVPISNHLYFYWYRQILGQKVEFLVSFYNNEISEKSEIFDDQFSVERPDGSNFTLKIRSTKLEDSAMYFCASSSDSWEGYTFGSGTRLTVV.